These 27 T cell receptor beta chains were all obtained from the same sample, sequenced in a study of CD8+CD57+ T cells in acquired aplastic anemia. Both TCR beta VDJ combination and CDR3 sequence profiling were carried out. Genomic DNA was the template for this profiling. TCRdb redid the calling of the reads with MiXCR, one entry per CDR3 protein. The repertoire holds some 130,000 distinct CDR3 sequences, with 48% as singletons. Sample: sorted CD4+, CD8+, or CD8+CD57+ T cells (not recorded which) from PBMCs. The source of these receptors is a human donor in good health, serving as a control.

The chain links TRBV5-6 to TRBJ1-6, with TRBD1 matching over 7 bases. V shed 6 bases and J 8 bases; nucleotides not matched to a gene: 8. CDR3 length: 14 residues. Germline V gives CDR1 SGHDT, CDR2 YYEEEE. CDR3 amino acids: CASTLNDRDSPLHF. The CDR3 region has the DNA TGTGCCAGCACCCTAAACGACAGGGATTCACCCCTCCACTTT.

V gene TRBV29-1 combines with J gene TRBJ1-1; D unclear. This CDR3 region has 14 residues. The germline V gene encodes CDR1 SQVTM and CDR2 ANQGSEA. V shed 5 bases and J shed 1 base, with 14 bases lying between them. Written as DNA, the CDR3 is TGCAGCGTTCGGACCAGTGGAGGGAACACTGAAGCTTTCTTT. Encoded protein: CSVRTSGGNTEAFF.

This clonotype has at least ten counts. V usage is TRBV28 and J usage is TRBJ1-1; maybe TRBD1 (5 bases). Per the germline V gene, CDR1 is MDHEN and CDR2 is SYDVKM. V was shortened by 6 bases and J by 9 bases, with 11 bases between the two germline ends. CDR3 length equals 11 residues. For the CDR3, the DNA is TGTGCCAGCAGCCTTGGGGCCCAAGCTTTCTTT. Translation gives CASSLGAQAFF.

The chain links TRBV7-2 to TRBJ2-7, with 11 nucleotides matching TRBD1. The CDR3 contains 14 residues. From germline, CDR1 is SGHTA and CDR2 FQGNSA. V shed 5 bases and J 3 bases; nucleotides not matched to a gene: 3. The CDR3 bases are TGTGCCAGCAGCGGACAGGGGGCTAACTACGAGCAGTACTTC. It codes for CASSGQGANYEQYF. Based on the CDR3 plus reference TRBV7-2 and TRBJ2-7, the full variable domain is GAGVSQSPSNKVTEKGKDVELRCDPISGHTALYWYRQSLGQGLEFLIYFQGNSAPDKSGLPSDRFSAERTGGSVSTLTIQRTQQEDSAVYLCASSGQGANYEQYFGPGTRLTVT.

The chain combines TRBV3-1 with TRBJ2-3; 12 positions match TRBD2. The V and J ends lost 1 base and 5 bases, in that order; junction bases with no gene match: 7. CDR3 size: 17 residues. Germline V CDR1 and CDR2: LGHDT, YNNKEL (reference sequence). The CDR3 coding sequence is TGTGCCAGCAGCCAAGCCCCTAGCGGGGGGGCGAGAGATACGCAGTATTTT. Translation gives CASSQAPSGGARDTQYF.

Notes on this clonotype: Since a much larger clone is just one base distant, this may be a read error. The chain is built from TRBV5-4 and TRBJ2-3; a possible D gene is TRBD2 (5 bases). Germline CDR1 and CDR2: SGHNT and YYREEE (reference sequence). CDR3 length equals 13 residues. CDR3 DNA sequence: TGTGCCGGCAGCAGGCCGGGGATTAATACGCAGTATTTT. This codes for CAGSRPGINTQYF.

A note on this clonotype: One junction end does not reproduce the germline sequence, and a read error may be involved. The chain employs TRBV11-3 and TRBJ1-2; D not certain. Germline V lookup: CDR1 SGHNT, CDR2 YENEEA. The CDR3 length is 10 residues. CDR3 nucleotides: TGCGCCAGCAGCCAAGATGGGTACACCTTC. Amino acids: CASSQDGYTF.

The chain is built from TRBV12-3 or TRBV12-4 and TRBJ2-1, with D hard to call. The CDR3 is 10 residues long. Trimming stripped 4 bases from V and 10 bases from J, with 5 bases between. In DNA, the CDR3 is TGTGCCAGCAGTTCGAACGAGCAGTTCTTC. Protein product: CASSSNEQFF.

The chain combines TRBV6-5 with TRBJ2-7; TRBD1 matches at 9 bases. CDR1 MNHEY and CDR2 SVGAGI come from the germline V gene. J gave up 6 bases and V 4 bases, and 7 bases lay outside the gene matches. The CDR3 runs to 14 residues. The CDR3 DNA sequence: TGTGCCAGCAGTTTCGGACAGGGGCGAGGCGAGCAGTACTTC. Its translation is CASSFGQGRGEQYF.

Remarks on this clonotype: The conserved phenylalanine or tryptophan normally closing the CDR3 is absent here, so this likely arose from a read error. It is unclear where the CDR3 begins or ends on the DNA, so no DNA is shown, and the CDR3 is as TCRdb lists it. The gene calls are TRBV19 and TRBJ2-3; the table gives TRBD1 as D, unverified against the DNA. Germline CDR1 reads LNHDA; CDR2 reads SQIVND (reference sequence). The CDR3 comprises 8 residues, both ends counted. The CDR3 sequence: CASSDRDY.

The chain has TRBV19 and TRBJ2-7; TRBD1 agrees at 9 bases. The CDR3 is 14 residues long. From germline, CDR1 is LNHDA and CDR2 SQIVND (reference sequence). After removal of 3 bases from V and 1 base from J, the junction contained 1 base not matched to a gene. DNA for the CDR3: TGTGCCAGTAGTATGGGGACAGGGTCCTACGAGCAGTACTTC. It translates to CASSMGTGSYEQYF.

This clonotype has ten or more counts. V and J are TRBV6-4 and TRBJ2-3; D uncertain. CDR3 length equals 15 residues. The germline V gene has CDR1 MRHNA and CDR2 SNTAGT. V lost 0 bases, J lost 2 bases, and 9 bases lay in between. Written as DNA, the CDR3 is TGTGCCAGCAGTGACTCCTTCGCGCCCACAGATACGCAGTATTTT. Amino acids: CASSDSFAPTDTQYF.

The CDR3 coding sequence is TGTGCCAGCAGCTCTCATATGAACACTGAAGCTTTCTTT. It translates to CASSSHMNTEAFF. The V gene is TRBV7-3, the J gene TRBJ1-1, with D unclear. CDR1 is SGHTA, CDR2 FQGTGA, per germline. The CDR3 length is 13 residues. V was clipped by 4 bases and J by 0 bases, with 6 bases between them.

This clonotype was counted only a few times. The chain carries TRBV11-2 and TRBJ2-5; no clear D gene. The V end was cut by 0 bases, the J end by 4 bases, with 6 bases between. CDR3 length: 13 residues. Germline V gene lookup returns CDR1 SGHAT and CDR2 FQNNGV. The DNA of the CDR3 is TGTGCCAGCAGCTTAGAAGGAAGAGAGACCCAGTACTTC. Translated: CASSLEGRETQYF.

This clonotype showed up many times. This chain's CDR3 is CASSQSAETQYF. In nucleotides, the CDR3 is TGTGCCAGCAGCCAATCGGCCGAGACCCAGTACTTC. V gene TRBV16 combines with J gene TRBJ2-5; D is unresolved. The CDR3 totals 12 residues. From germline, CDR1 is KGHSY and CDR2 FQNENV. V gave up 0 bases and J gave up 5 bases, with 4 bases separating them.

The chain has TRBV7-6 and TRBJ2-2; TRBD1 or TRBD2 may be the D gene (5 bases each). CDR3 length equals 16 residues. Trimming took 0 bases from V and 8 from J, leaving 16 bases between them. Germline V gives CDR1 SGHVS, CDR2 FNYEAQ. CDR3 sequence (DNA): TGTGCCAGCAGCTTAGCGCTGGGACCCGAATTAGGGGAGCTGTTTTTT. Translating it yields CASSLALGPELGELFF.

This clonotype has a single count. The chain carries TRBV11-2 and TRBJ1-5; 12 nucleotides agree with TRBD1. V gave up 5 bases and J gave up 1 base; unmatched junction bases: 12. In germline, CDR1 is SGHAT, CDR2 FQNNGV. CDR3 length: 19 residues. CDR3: CASSPGTGGGGGSNQPQHF. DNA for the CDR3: TGTGCCAGCAGCCCCGGGACAGGGGGCGGCGGTGGGAGCAATCAGCCCCAGCATTTT.

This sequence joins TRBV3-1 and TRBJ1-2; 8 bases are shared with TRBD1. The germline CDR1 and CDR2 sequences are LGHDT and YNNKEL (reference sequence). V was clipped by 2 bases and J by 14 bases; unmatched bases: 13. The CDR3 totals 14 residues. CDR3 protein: CASSQLDRDRYRTF. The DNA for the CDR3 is TGTGCCAGCAGCCAATTGGACAGGGATCGGTATCGTACCTTC.

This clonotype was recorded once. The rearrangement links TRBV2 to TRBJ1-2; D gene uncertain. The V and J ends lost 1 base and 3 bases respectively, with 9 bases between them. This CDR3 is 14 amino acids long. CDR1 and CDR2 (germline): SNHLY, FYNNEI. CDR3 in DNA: TGTGCCAGCAGTGAAGTGGAAGGTCACTATGGCTACACCTTC. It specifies CASSEVEGHYGYTF.

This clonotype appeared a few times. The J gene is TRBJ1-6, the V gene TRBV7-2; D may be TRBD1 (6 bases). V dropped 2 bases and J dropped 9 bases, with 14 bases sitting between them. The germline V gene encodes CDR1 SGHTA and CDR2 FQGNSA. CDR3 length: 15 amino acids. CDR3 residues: CASSLNRVKASPLHF. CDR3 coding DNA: TGTGCCAGCAGCTTAAACAGGGTGAAGGCTTCACCCCTCCACTTT.

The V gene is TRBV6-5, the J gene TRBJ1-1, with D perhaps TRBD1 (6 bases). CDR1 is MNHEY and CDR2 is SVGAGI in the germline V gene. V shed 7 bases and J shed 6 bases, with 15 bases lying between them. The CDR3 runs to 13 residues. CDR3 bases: TGTGCCAGCACCGCGAGGGGGGCGGCTGAAGCTTTCTTT. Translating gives CASTARGAAEAFF.

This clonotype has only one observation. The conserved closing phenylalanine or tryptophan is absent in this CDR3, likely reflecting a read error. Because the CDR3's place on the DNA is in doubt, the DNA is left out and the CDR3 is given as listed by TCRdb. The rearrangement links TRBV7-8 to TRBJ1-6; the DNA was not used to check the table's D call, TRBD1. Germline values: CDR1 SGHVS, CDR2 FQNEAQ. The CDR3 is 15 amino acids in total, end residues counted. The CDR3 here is CASSFRDRGYSPLRL.

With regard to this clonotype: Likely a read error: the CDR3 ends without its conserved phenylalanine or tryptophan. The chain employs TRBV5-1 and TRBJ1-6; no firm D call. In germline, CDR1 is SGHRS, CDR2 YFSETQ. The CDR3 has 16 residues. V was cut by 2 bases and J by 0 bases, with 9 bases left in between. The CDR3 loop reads CASSFGTSSYNSPLHL. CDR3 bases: TGCGCCAGCAGCTTCGGCACGAGCTCCTATAATTCACCCCTCCACCTT.

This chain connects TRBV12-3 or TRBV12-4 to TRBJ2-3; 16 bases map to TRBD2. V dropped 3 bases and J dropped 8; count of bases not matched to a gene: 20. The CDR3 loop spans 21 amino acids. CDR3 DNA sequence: TGTGCCAGCAGTTTCAATTCCGGGACTAGCGGGGGGGCTGGTTTTCGAGGTACGCAGTATTTT. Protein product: CASSFNSGTSGGAGFRGTQYF.

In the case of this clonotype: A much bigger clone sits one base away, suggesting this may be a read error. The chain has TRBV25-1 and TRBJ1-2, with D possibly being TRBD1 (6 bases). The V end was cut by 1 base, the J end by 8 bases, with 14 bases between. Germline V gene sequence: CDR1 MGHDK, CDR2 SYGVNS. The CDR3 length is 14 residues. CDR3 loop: CASSEFGGRRGYTF. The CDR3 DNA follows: TGTGCCAGCAGTGAATTCGGGGGGCGCCGAGGCTACACCTTC.

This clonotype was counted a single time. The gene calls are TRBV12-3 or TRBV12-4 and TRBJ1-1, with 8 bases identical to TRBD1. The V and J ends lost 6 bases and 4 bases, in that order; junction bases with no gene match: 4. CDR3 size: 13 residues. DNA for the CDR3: TGTGCCAGCAGCAGGACAGGGTTCACTGAAGCTTTCTTT. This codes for CASSRTGFTEAFF.

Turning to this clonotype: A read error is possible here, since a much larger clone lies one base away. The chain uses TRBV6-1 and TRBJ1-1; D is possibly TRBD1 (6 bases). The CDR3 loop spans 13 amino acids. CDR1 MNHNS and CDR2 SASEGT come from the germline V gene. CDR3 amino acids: CASRQGSATEASF. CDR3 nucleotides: TGTGCCAGCAGACAGGGTTCGGCCACTGAAGCTTCCTTT.